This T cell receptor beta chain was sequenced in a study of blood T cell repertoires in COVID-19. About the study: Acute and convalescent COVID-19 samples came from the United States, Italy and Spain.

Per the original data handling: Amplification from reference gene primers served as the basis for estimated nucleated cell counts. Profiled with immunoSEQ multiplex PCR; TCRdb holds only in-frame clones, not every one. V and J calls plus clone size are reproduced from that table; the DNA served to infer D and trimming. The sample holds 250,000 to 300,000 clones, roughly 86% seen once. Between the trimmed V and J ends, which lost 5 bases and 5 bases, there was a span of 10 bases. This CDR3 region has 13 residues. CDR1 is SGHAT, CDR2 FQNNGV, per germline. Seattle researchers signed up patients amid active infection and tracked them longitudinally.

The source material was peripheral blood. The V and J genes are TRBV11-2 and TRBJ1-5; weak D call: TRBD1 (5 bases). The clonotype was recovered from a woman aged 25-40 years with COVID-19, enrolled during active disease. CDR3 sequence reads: CASSLDTHQPQHF. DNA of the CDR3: TGTGCCAGCAGCCTGGACACCCATCAGCCCCAGCATTTT.